This T cell receptor beta chain was observed in a study of cytomegalovirus exposure and HLA in healthy donors. This clone was recorded only once. PCR employed 60 Vbeta and 13 Jbeta primers. Some clones are missing from TCRdb's copy, which holds only in-frame ones; the method was immunoSEQ multiplex PCR. The data contain 150,000 to 200,000 clones, 77% of them singletons. With 5 bases clipped from V and 5 bases from J, the junction kept 7 bases outside the gene matches. The germline V gene has CDR1 SGHNT and CDR2 YYREEE (reference sequence). The CDR3 totals 15 residues. The rearrangement links TRBV5-4 to TRBJ2-7; TRBD2 aligns across 13 bases. This receptor was taken from a woman aged 40 to 50 in good health and CMV-seropositive. Sequencing used PBMCs. CDR3 in amino acids: CASSLLAGGPDEQYF. CDR3 coding DNA: TGTGCCAGCAGTCTACTAGCGGGAGGGCCGGACGAGCAGTACTTC.